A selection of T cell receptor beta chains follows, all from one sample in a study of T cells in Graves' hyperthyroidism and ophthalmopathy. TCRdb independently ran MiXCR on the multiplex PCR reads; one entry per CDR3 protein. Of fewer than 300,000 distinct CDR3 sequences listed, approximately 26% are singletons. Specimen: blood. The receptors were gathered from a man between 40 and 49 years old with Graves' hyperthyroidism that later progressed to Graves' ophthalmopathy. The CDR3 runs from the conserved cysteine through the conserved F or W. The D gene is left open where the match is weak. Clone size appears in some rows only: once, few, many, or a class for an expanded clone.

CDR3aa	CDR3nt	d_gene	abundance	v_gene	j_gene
CASTVNRGQGGYTF	TGTGCCAGCACCGTAAACAGGGGGCAAGGTGGCTACACCTTC	TRBD1	.	TRBV6-2/TRBV6-3	TRBJ1-2
CASSIFWSSLAYEQYF	.	.	.	TRBV19	TRBJ2-7
CASQNAYEQYF	TGTGCCAGTCAAAACGCCTACGAGCAGTACTTC	.	.	TRBV6-1	TRBJ2-7
CASSLPGGQGKEKLFF	TGTGCCAGCAGCTTACCGGGAGGACAGGGCAAGGAAAAACTGTTTTTT	TRBD1	many	TRBV11-1	TRBJ1-4
CSARVRDGYTF	TGCAGTGCTAGAGTGAGGGACGGCTACACCTTC	.	.	TRBV20-1	TRBJ1-2
CATKDKETQYF	TGTGCCACGAAGGATAAAGAGACCCAGTACTTC	.	.	TRBV15	TRBJ2-5
CASSPGLNQETQYF	TGTGCCAGCTCACCGGGACTAAACCAAGAGACCCAGTACTTC	TRBD2	many	TRBV18	TRBJ2-5
CASSHKRLSYEQYF	TGTGCCAGCAGCCACAAGCGACTATCCTACGAGCAGTACTTC	.	many	TRBV14	TRBJ2-7
CASSGGVGYYEQYF	TGTGCCAGCAGCGGGGGGGTTGGGTACTACGAGCAGTACTTC	TRBD2	few	TRBV6-1	TRBJ2-7
CASSLSTSGNSEQYF	TGCGCCAGCAGCCTATCGACTAGCGGGAACTCCGAGCAGTACTTC	TRBD2	.	TRBV5-1	TRBJ2-7
CATSRDPGIGRAQFF	TGTGCCACCAGCAGAGATCCCGGGATCGGGAGGGCCCAGTTCTTC	TRBD2	many	TRBV15	TRBJ2-1
CASSQRDIRYSYEQYF	TGTGCCAGCAGCCAACGGGACATTAGATACTCCTACGAGCAGTACTTC	.	.	TRBV11-2	TRBJ2-7
CAWASGYSNQPQHF	TGTGCCTGGGCGTCAGGATATAGCAATCAGCCCCAGCATTTT	.	.	TRBV30	TRBJ1-5
CASSLDNEAEQYF	TGTGCCAGCAGCTTAGATAACGAAGCCGAGCAGTACTTC	.	.	TRBV7-8	TRBJ2-7
CATRRYRGENTGELFF	TGTGCCACCCGGCGTTATCGGGGGGAAAACACCGGGGAGCTGTTTTTT	TRBD2	many	TRBV19	TRBJ2-2
CASSTYRSQDYGYTF	TGTGCCAGCAGCACCTACAGGAGCCAAGACTATGGCTACACCTTC	.	.	TRBV11-2	TRBJ1-2
CSASRRELAGVSEQYF	TGCAGTGCTAGCCGACGTGAGCTAGCGGGAGTAAGCGAGCAGTACTTC	TRBD2	many	TRBV20-1	TRBJ2-7
CSARAPPTGHGGYTF	TGCAGTGCTAGAGCACCTCCCACAGGCCATGGTGGCTACACCTTC	.	.	TRBV20-1	TRBJ1-2
CASSIDRISNQPQHF	TGTGCCAGTAGTATAGACAGGATTAGCAATCAGCCCCAGCATTTT	.	.	TRBV19	TRBJ1-5
CSASPTGTQETQYF	TGCAGTGCTAGCCCTACAGGGACCCAAGAGACCCAGTACTTC	.	many	TRBV20-1	TRBJ2-5
CASISRSSGDTQYF	TGTGCCAGCATTTCTCGTAGTTCGGGGGATACGCAGTATTTT	.	.	TRBV12-3/TRBV12-4	TRBJ2-3
CSAPARTSGSETQYF	TGCAGTGCCCCCGCCCGGACTAGCGGGAGCGAGACCCAGTACTTC	TRBD2	many	TRBV20-1	TRBJ2-5
CASSLPPATYEQYF	TGTGCCAGCAGTTTGCCTCCAGCTACCTACGAGCAGTACTTC	.	many	TRBV28	TRBJ2-7
CASSSALGPGNYGYTF	TGTGCCAGCAGCTCGGCCCTTGGACCCGGCAACTATGGCTACACCTTC	.	.	TRBV7-6	TRBJ1-2
CASSYLASYEQYF	TGTGCCAGCAGTTACTTAGCTTCCTACGAGCAGTACTTC	.	many	TRBV6-5	TRBJ2-7
CASSLGSSSNQPQHF	TGTGCCAGCAGCTTAGGTAGCTCTAGCAATCAGCCCCAGCATTTT	.	.	TRBV7-2	TRBJ1-5